One and the same sample provided the 10 T cell receptor beta chains below, sequenced in a study of radiotherapy plus CTLA-4 blockade in lung cancer (dated by TCRdb to the late 2010s). Library preparation was by the immunoSEQ multiplex PCR assay. This is the immuneACCESS table as TCRdb keeps it, with only in-frame sequences that have V and J called. A part of the clones is gone; compared with another copy, unresolved V genes explain less than half, and the rest is unexplained. The sample table shows about 120,000 clones, and 70% to 90% are seen once. 6.9% of the sample lies in the top ten. This sample comprised peripheral blood, obtained from a patient treated with radiotherapy plus ipilimumab. These receptors were collected from a human donor with non-small cell lung cancer that progressed on radiotherapy plus ipilimumab.

This chain joins TRBV6-1 and TRBJ1-5, with TRBD1 as a possible D gene (6 bases). The CDR3 extends over 15 amino acids. Germline CDR1 and CDR2: MNHNS and SASEGT. Trimming removed 5 bases from V and 2 bases from J, with 13 bases in between. The CDR3 DNA reads TGTGCCAGCAGTCAACAGGGAAGGGGCAATCAGCCCCAGCATTTT. Amino acids: CASSQQGRGNQPQHF.

A single count supports this clone. This rearrangement joins TRBV27 to TRBJ1-2, with 7 bases lining up with TRBD1. V gave up 5 bases and J gave up 8 bases; unmatched junction bases: 14. This CDR3 has 15 residues. The V gene's germline CDR1 is MNHEY and CDR2 SMNVEV (reference sequence). In nucleotides, the CDR3 is TGTGCCAGCAGTCACAACCCAGAGGGGGCCCGGGGCTACACCTTC. Encoded protein: CASSHNPEGARGYTF.

This chain connects TRBV6-6 to TRBJ2-7; D gene ambiguous. CDR1 MNHNY and CDR2 SVGAGI come from the germline V gene (reference sequence). This CDR3 contains 14 residues. Trimming stripped 2 bases from V and 1 base from J, with 9 bases between. The CDR3 coding sequence is TGTGCCAGCAGTTACGGTAGGAATTCCTACGAGCAGTACTTC. This codes for CASSYGRNSYEQYF.

This rearrangement joins TRBV30 to TRBJ1-1; 7 bases are a match to TRBD1. The J segment lost 2 bases and the V segment lost 8 bases, leaving 14 bases of the junction unmatched. In germline, CDR1 is GTSNPN, CDR2 SVGIG (reference sequence). This CDR3 comprises 15 residues. CDR3 DNA: TGTGCCGGACGCGTGCCAGGGGGGTATAACACTGAAGCTTTCTTT. It is translated as CAGRVPGGYNTEAFF.

V and J are TRBV5-1 and TRBJ1-3, with TRBD1 matching over 11 bases. The ends lost 4 bases at V and 4 bases at J; junction bases unmatched: 7. The length of the CDR3 is 16 residues. Germline V gene data show CDR1 as SGHRS and CDR2 as YFSETQ. CDR3 coding DNA: TGCGCCAGCAGCAAAGGACAGGGGGCGGCGGGAAACACCATATATTTT. This sequence encodes CASSKGQGAAGNTIYF.

The chain is built from TRBV27 and TRBJ1-2; no clear D gene. The length of the CDR3 is 14 residues. The germline CDR1 and CDR2 sequences are MNHEY and SMNVEV (reference sequence). Deletions cut 6 bases from V and 6 bases from J, with 17 bases between. DNA of the CDR3: TGTGCCAGCAGCCCTGCGGCGGGTGTAGATGGCTACACCTTC. This translates into CASSPAAGVDGYTF.

The chain is built from TRBV11-3 and TRBJ2-3; D possibly uses TRBD1 or TRBD2 (6 bases each). The ends were cut back, 6 bases at V and 3 bases at J, with 10 bases in the middle. Germline V gene data show CDR1 as SGHNT and CDR2 as YENEEA. CDR3 length equals 13 residues. The CDR3 DNA reads TGTGCCAGCAGTCAAGGGGGGACAGATACGCAGTATTTT. It is translated as CASSQGGTDTQYF.

CDR3 DNA: TGTGCCAGTAGTATATCGGGGACAGGGGGGACTGAAGCTTTCTTT. Its protein is CASSISGTGGTEAFF. This chain connects TRBV19 to TRBJ1-1, with TRBD1 matching 11 bases. The V gene's germline CDR1 is LNHDA and CDR2 SQIVND (reference sequence). The CDR3 consists of 15 residues. V trimming: 2 bases; J trimming: 5 bases; junction bases outside the gene matches: 4.

The gene calls are TRBV7-8 and TRBJ2-7; 11 nucleotides match TRBD2. CDR1 SGHVS and CDR2 FQNEAQ come from the germline V gene. The CDR3 is 15 amino acids. V shed 0 bases and J 3 bases; nucleotides not matched to a gene: 1. The CDR3 nucleotides are TGTGCCAGCAGCTTAGCGACTAGCGGGAACTACGAGCAGTACTTC. Its translation is CASSLATSGNYEQYF.

This chain links TRBV5-1 with TRBJ1-1, with D possibly being TRBD1 (6 bases). The germline V gene encodes CDR1 SGHRS and CDR2 YFSETQ. Trimming stripped 0 bases from V and 2 bases from J, with 20 bases between. The CDR3 loop spans 18 amino acids. The CDR3: CASSLAKSPGHRNTEAFF. CDR3 bases: TGCGCCAGCAGCTTGGCTAAAAGTCCGGGACACCGTAACACTGAAGCTTTCTTT.